The clone carrying this T cell receptor (beta chain) was seen more than once but under ten times. The antigen remains unidentified. Germline CDR1 reads MNHNS; CDR2 reads SASEGT. CDR3 length equals 15 residues. The ends lost 7 bases at V and 4 bases at J; junction bases unmatched: 7. This specimen belongs to a study of cytomegalovirus exposure and HLA in healthy donors. The study ran its PCR with 60 Vbeta and 13 Jbeta primers. Clones were sequenced by immunoSEQ multiplex PCR, and TCRdb holds only the in-frame ones, with some missing. The data contain roughly 140,000 clones, about 80% of them singletons. Broader study findings: An ancestry cluster, one associated with Asian ancestry, reportedly showed fewer N-insertions than the roughly 610-donor mean in a later analysis.

Sequenced material: PBMCs. J is TRBJ1-5 and V is TRBV6-1, with 10 bases aligning to TRBD1. The receptor's source is a woman under 30 in good health and CMV-seropositive. CDR3 sequence: CASTPGQGLNQPQHF. In DNA, the CDR3 is TGTGCCAGCACTCCGGGACAGGGGTTGAATCAGCCCCAGCATTTT.